The sequence of this TCR beta chain was determined in a study of radiation and T cells in renal cell carcinoma. The ends were cut back, 0 bases at V and 3 bases at J, with 11 bases in the middle. Germline CDR1 is MNHNY and CDR2 is SVGAGI (reference sequence). CDR3 length equals 16 residues. Treatment given: 15 Gy SBRT to primary tumor, nephrectomy 4 weeks later. Nephrectomy followed 15 Gy stereotactic body radiation by 4 weeks. Method: immunoSEQ multiplex PCR; TCRdb's copy keeps in-frame clones and lacks some. The sample contains around 4,800 clones, roughly 53% of which appear only once. Study results and caveats: Irradiated tumors had higher TCR clonality than control tumors. Pretreatment tumor biopsies were lacking, so baseline clonotypes are unknown. Intratumoral heterogeneity was not captured in these approximately 1 g regions.

As concerns this clone: As yet, its antigen is unknown.

The sample here was tumor tissue, taken from a patient whose treatment included radiotherapy and nephrectomy. This sequence joins TRBV6-6 and TRBJ1-4, with a possible D match to TRBD1 (5 bases). This TCR was sampled from a man in his fifties or sixties with renal cell carcinoma. Written as DNA, the CDR3 is TGTGCCAGCAGTTACTCGGGTGACAGAGCTAATGAAAAACTGTTTTTT. This encodes CASSYSGDRANEKLFF.